What follows are 20 T cell receptor beta chains derived from one specimen sequenced in a study of T cells in Graves' hyperthyroidism and ophthalmopathy. TCR beta CDR3 regions were amplified from RNA transcripts. Using the HTBI primer set, a first-round RT-PCR was run on the TCR CDR3. From the multiplex PCR reads, TCRdb called clonotypes with MiXCR, one entry per CDR3 protein. Here the sample spans approximately 640,000 distinct CDR3 sequences, 45% being singletons. Sequenced: peripheral blood or thyroid tissue (not recorded which). The receptors were sampled from an adult man with Graves' disease, either hyperthyroidism or ophthalmopathy (not recorded which).

The chain combines TRBV7-9 with TRBJ2-7; tentatively, D is TRBD1 (7 bases). The CDR3 is made up of 15 amino acids. V was shortened by 5 bases and J by 3 bases, with 17 bases between the two germline ends. CDR1 and CDR2 (germline): SEHNR, FQNEAQ (reference sequence). The CDR3 loop is CASSNRGRGDYEQYF. The CDR3 DNA sequence: TGTGCCAGCAGCAACCGGGGCAGGGGGGACTACGAGCAGTACTTC.

V is TRBV10-2 and J is TRBJ2-7; D gene ambiguous. Germline V gives CDR1 WSHSY, CDR2 SAAADI. CDR3 length: 16 residues. V dropped 0 bases and J dropped 3 bases, with 15 bases sitting between them. CDR3 sequence reads: CASSESIGFEFYEQYF. The DNA of the CDR3 is TGCGCCAGCAGTGAGTCGATCGGCTTCGAGTTCTACGAGCAGTACTTC.

The chain joins TRBV6-5 to TRBJ2-7, with 11 bases identical to TRBD2. V was clipped by 7 bases and J by 3 bases; unmatched bases: 8. CDR1 is MNHEY, CDR2 SVGAGI, per germline. The CDR3 spans 15 residues. In DNA form, the CDR3 reads TGTGCCAGCAAACCCGGGGGGACTAGCGGCTACGAGCAGTACTTC. The encoded protein is CASKPGGTSGYEQYF.

This clonotype was counted at least ten times. The V call is TRBV10-3, the J call TRBJ2-7; maybe TRBD1 (6 bases). This CDR3 has 13 residues. CDR1 is ENHRY, CDR2 SYGVKD, per germline. The V and J ends lost 5 bases and 2 bases respectively, with 10 bases between them. The CDR3 spells CAISPDRTYEQYF. In DNA, the CDR3 is TGTGCCATCAGTCCCGACAGGACCTACGAGCAGTACTTC.

Only a few counts were recorded for this clonotype. The V gene is TRBV19, the J gene TRBJ1-1, with 10 bases matching TRBD1. The V and J ends lost 5 bases and 5 bases, in that order; junction bases with no gene match: 8. CDR1 is LNHDA, CDR2 SQIVND, per germline (reference sequence). The CDR3 totals 15 residues. The CDR3 is CASSALGQGGTEAFF. The CDR3, as DNA: TGTGCCAGTAGTGCGCTTGGACAGGGGGGAACTGAAGCTTTCTTT.

This clonotype was seen repeatedly, ten times or more. The V call is TRBV25-1, the J call TRBJ1-4; D not resolved. In germline, CDR1 is MGHDK, CDR2 SYGVNS. V lost 8 bases, J lost 8 bases, and 15 bases lay in between. This CDR3 region has 13 residues. CDR3 sequence reads: CASSAVKEEKLFF. The CDR3, as DNA: TGTGCCAGCTCAGCCGTAAAGGAGGAAAAACTGTTTTTT.

The V gene is TRBV15, the J gene TRBJ1-6; D unresolved. V was clipped by 5 bases and J by 5 bases, with 10 bases between them. The CDR3 extends over 14 amino acids. Looked up from germline, CDR1 is LNHNV and CDR2 is YYDKDF (reference sequence). CDR3: CATSPGGNNSPLHF. CDR3 nucleotide sequence: TGTGCCACCAGCCCGGGAGGGAATAATTCACCCCTCCACTTT.

This clonotype was recorded a few times. The chain is built from TRBV14 and TRBJ1-1; D call uncertain. Germline V gene lookup returns CDR1 SGHDN and CDR2 FVKESK. There are 15 residues in the CDR3. The V end lost 0 bases, the J end lost 0 bases, and 8 bases lay between the germline ends. The CDR3 region has the DNA TGTGCCAGCAGCCAAGAAGGCTCAGTGAACACTGAAGCTTTCTTT. Its translation is CASSQEGSVNTEAFF.

V gene TRBV29-1 combines with J gene TRBJ1-1; TRBD1 agrees at 9 bases. Per the germline V gene, CDR1 is SQVTM and CDR2 is ANQGSEA. V gave up 3 bases and J gave up 3 bases; unmatched junction bases: 14. This CDR3 has 17 amino acids. This chain's CDR3 is CSVETYRQGGSDTEAFF. CDR3 in DNA: TGCAGCGTTGAGACCTACCGACAGGGGGGCTCTGACACTGAAGCTTTCTTT.

The chain is built from TRBV12-3 or TRBV12-4 and TRBJ2-7; D call uncertain. The V end lost 3 bases, the J end lost 1 base, and 16 bases lay between the germline ends. CDR3 size: 16 residues. DNA for the CDR3: TGTGCCAGCAGTTTGAGAACACCCTCCCGTTCCTACGAGCAGTACTTC. This gives the protein CASSLRTPSRSYEQYF.

The chain carries TRBV5-1 and TRBJ2-7, with D perhaps matching TRBD2 (5 bases). The CDR3 has 12 residues. The V end was cut by 1 base, the J end by 6 bases, with 8 bases between. CDR1 is SGHRS, CDR2 YFSETQ, per germline. The DNA of the CDR3 is TGCGCCAGCAGCTTGCCTAGCCGCGAGCAGTACTTC. Translating gives CASSLPSREQYF. Full variable domain (rest looked up from reference TRBV5-1 and TRBJ2-7): KAGVTQTPRYLIKTRGQQVTLSCSPISGHRSVSWYQQTPGQGLQFLFEYFSETQRNKGNFPGRFSGRQFSNSRSEMNVSTLELGDSALYLCASSLPSREQYFGPGTRLTVT.

Remarks on this clonotype: This sequence may be a read error, since a much larger clone differs from it by one base. The chain uses TRBV29-1 and TRBJ2-7; D is tentatively TRBD1 or TRBD2 (5 bases each). CDR3 length equals 12 residues. Germline V gives CDR1 SQVTM, CDR2 ANQGSEA. The germline V and J ends were trimmed by 6 bases and 2 bases, with 11 bases remaining between them. CDR3 residues: CSVRDGTYEQYF. CDR3 DNA: TGCAGCGTCCGGGACGGGACCTACGAGCAGTACTTC.

The sample holds many counts of this clonotype. This chain links TRBV2 with TRBJ2-5, with 9 bases identical to TRBD1. Germline V gene data show CDR1 as SNHLY and CDR2 as FYNNEI. Losses at the gene ends were 5 bases for V and 5 bases for J; bases not matched to a gene: 3. The CDR3 totals 13 residues. In DNA form, the CDR3 reads TGTGCCAGCAGTCGACAGGGGGGCGAGACCCAGTACTTC. Translated: CASSRQGGETQYF.

This clonotype was recorded many times. The rearrangement uses TRBV25-1 and TRBJ1-5; D uncertain. CDR1 MGHDK and CDR2 SYGVNS come from the germline V gene. Between the trimmed V and J ends, which lost 7 bases and 4 bases, there was a span of 11 bases. CDR3 length: 13 amino acids. The CDR3 sequence: CASNYRGNQPQHF. Here the CDR3 DNA reads TGTGCCAGCAACTACCGGGGAAATCAGCCCCAGCATTTT.

The chain couples TRBV2 to TRBJ1-4, with 10 bases fitting TRBD1. The CDR3 runs 13 residues. The V gene's germline CDR1 is SNHLY and CDR2 FYNNEI. V was clipped by 10 bases and J by 10 bases; unmatched bases: 9. The CDR3 nucleotides are TGTGCCAAAGGGACAGGGGAAGTCGGAAAACTGTTTTTT. It codes for CAKGTGEVGKLFF.

As regards this clonotype: Likely a read error: the CDR3 ends without its conserved phenylalanine or tryptophan. The J gene is TRBJ1-1, the V gene TRBV19; tentative D call: TRBD1 (5 bases). Germline CDR1 reads LNHDA; CDR2 reads SQIVND (reference sequence). Deletions cut 6 bases from V and 2 bases from J, with 13 bases between. The CDR3 spans 14 residues. For the CDR3, the DNA is TGTGCCAGTAGAACAACAGGAGTAAACACTGAAGCTTTCCTT. It specifies CASRTTGVNTEAFL.

This clonotype has ten or more counts. V and J are TRBV9 and TRBJ2-5; either TRBD1 or TRBD2 may fit D (6 bases each). The V and J ends lost 0 bases and 4 bases respectively, with 16 bases between them. The CDR3 has 16 amino acids. Germline V gene lookup returns CDR1 SGDLS and CDR2 YYNGEE. DNA for the CDR3: TGTGCCAGCAGCGTAGAGGGTTGGGGGGCAGGAGAGACCCAGTACTTC. It encodes CASSVEGWGAGETQYF.

CDR3 amino acids: CASSYSPNPYEQYF. As DNA, the CDR3 is TGTGCCAGCAGTTACTCGCCCAACCCCTACGAGCAGTACTTC. The chain links TRBV2 to TRBJ2-7; D is undetermined. CDR1 is SNHLY and CDR2 is FYNNEI in the germline V gene. Trimming took 5 bases from V and 2 from J, leaving 13 bases between them. The CDR3 length is 14 residues.

There are a few counts of this clonotype. J is TRBJ1-6 and V is TRBV2, with no clear D. V lost 3 bases and J 10 bases, leaving 10 bases between the germline ends. CDR3 length: 13 amino acids. Looked up from germline, CDR1 is SNHLY and CDR2 is FYNNEI. This chain's CDR3 is CASSELAGSPLHF. The CDR3 nucleotides are TGTGCCAGCAGTGAGTTAGCGGGCTCACCCCTCCACTTT. The whole variable domain, filled in from reference TRBV2 and TRBJ1-6, reads EPEVTQTPSHQVTQMGQEVILRCVPISNHLYFYWYRQILGQKVEFLVSFYNNEISEKSEIFDDQFSVERPDGSNFTLKIRSTKLEDSAMYFCASSELAGSPLHFGNGTRLTVT.

This clonotype showed up many times. This chain connects TRBV11-2 to TRBJ1-2, with no clear D. CDR1 and CDR2 (germline): SGHAT, FQNNGV. The CDR3 is made up of 14 amino acids. Between the trimmed V and J ends, which lost 1 base and 1 base, there was a span of 7 bases. The CDR3 reads CASSLGSRNYGYTF. In nucleotides, the CDR3 is TGTGCCAGCAGCTTAGGGTCTCGTAACTATGGCTACACCTTC.